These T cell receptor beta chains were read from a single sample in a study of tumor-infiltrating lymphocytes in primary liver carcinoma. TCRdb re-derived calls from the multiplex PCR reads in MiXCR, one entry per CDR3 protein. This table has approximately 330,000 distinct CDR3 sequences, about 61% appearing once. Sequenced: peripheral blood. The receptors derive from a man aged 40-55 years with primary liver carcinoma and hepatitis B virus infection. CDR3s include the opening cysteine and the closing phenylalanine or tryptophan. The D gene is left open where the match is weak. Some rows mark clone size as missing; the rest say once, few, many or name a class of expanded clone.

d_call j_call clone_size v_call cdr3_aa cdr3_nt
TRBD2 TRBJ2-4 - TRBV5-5 CASSLRLAGIETAKNIQYF TGTGCCAGTAGCTTGAGGCTAGCGGGTATCGAGACGGCCAAAAACATTCAGTACTTC
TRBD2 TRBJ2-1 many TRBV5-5 CASSLASGTYNEQFF TGTGCCAGCAGCTTGGCTAGCGGGACATACAATGAGCAGTTCTTC
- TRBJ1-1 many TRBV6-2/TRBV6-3 CASSYPGQTNTEAFF TGTGCCAGCAGTTACCCCGGACAGACGAACACTGAAGCTTTCTTT
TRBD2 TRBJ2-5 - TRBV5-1 CANSIGLAGRGTQYF TGCGCCAACAGCATAGGACTAGCGGGCCGGGGGACCCAGTACTTC
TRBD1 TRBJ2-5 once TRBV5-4 CASSGQGQETQYF TGTGCCAGCAGTGGACAGGGGCAAGAGACCCAGTACTTC
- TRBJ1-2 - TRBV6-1 CASSDPVSHGYTF TGTGCCAGCAGCGATCCTGTCTCTCATGGCTACACCTTC
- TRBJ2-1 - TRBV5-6 CASSLLSGLDDEQFF TGTGCCAGCAGCTTACTTAGCGGTCTCGACGATGAGCAGTTCTTC
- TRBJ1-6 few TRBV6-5 CASRPSGTYNSSLHF TGTGCCAGCAGACCCTCCGGGACATATAATTCATCCCTCCACTTT
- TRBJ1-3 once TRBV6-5 CASPWVVVSGNTIYF TGTGCCAGCCCCTGGGTGGTAGTCTCTGGAAACACCATATATTTT
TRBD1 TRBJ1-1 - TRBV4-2 CVSSQDGTVNTEAFF TGTGTCAGCAGTCAAGATGGGACAGTGAACACTGAAGCTTTCTTT
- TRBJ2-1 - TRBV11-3 CASSLGASVGEQFF TGTGCAAGCAGCTTAGGGGCTAGCGTTGGTGAGCAGTTCTTC
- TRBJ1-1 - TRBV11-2 CASNRPTGRHTEAFF TGTGCCAGCAACCGACCAACAGGGCGGCACACTGAAGCTTTCTTT
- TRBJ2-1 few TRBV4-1 CASSQPGSRKRAQFF TGCGCCAGCAGCCAACCCGGGTCGAGGAAGCGGGCCCAGTTCTTC
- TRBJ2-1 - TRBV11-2 CASSLGMYSYNEQFF TGTGCCAGCAGCTTAGGGATGTACTCATACAATGAGCAGTTCTTC
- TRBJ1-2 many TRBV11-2 CASSPARGGYTF TGTGCCAGCAGCCCAGCACGGGGTGGCTACACCTTC
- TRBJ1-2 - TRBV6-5 CASRYGTGYGYAF TGTGCCAGCAGATACGGGACCGGCTATGGCTACGCCTTC
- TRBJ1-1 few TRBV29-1 CSVERALAFTEAFF TGCAGCGTTGAGCGGGCTTTGGCGTTCACTGAAGCTTTCTTT
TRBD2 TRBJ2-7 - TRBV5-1 CVSSWTGLGADEQYF TGCGTCAGCAGCTGGACGGGACTAGGGGCCGACGAGCAGTACTTC
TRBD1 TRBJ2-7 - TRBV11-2 CASSLHGQALSYELYF TGTGCCAGCAGCCTTCACGGACAGGCCCTTTCCTACGAGCTGTACTTC
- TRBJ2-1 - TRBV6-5 CASSLDVGRAGGSSYNERFF TGTGCCAGCAGTTTGGATGTAGGACGAGCAGGAGGCTCATCCTACAATGAGCGGTTCTTC
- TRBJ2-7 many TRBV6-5 CASSYQGQQYF TGTGCCAGCAGCTATCAGGGACAGCAGTACTTC
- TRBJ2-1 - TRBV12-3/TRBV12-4 CASSLGRRASAYNEQFF TGTGCCAGCAGTTTGGGGCGGCGGGCCTCCGCCTACAATGAGCAGTTCTTC
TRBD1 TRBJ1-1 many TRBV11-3 CASSSGGVGTEAFF TGTGCCAGCAGCTCAGGGGGCGTGGGCACTGAAGCTTTCTTT
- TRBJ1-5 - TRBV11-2 CASSPGIGNQPQHF TGTGCGAGCAGCCCTGGGATTGGCAATCAGCCCCAGCATTTT
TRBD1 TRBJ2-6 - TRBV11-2 CASSLGDRGFVANVLTF TGTGCCAGCAGCTTAGGGGACAGGGGATTTGTGGCCAACGTCCTGACTTTC
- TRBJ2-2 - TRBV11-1 CANSKLGVKTGVLFF TGTGCCAACAGCAAATTAGGGGTAAAGACCGGGGTGCTGTTTTTT
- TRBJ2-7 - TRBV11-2 CASSLDEGQGFGERYF TGTGCCAGCAGCTTAGATGAGGGGCAAGGGTTCGGCGAGCGGTACTTC
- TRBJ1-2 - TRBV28 CASNAGTALTAYGYTF TGTGCCAGCAATGCGGGGACGGCACTCACAGCCTATGGCTACACCTTC
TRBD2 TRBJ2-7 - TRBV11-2 CASSLRGGPYEQYF TGTGCCAGCAGCTTACGGGGGGGTCCATACGAGCAGTACTTC
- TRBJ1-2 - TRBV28 CAGSFQLGYTF TGTGCCGGCAGTTTTCAGCTCGGCTACACCTTC